This entry concerns a single T cell receptor beta chain. V was clipped by 8 bases and J by 2 bases, with 9 bases between them. CDR1 MNHEY and CDR2 SVGAGI come from the germline V gene. This CDR3 is built from 12 residues. How the authors handled the data: Amplification of reference gene primers was used by the study to estimate nucleated cell counts. Sequencing used immunoSEQ multiplex PCR; TCRdb keeps in-frame clones, though not all of them. The DNA gave D and trimming, while V, J and clone size come from that table. This sample has some 150,000 clones, with around 84% found just once. The data are from a study of blood T cell repertoires in COVID-19. For the study at large: Acute and convalescent COVID-19 samples came from the United States, Italy and Spain. Sample material is recorded as cDNA or gDNA derived from T cells, B-cell-depleted T cells, or PBMCs.

The receptor comes from a man aged 70 or older with acute or convalescent COVID-19. This chain connects TRBV6-5 to TRBJ1-2, with TRBD1 as a possible D gene (5 bases). Sequenced material: peripheral blood. For the CDR3, the DNA is TGTGCCAGCCGGACAAAGAACTATGGCTACACCTTC. Translation gives CASRTKNYGYTF.